The clone carrying this T cell receptor (beta chain) was seen more than once but under ten times. Its antigen is currently unknown. The entry originates in a study of Graves' ophthalmopathy and Graves' hyperthyroidism. General study findings and limits: Using 13 signatures, a model distinguished ophthalmopathy from stable hyperthyroidism, reaching around 86% sensitivity and 81.08% specificity.

Amplifying from RNA transcripts, the study obtained TCR beta CDR3 regions. HTBI primers were employed in first-round RT-PCR, then a second-round multiplex PCR followed. Each CDR3 protein gets one entry after TCRdb re-called the multiplex PCR reads with MiXCR. The sample has almost 40,000 distinct CDR3 sequences; roughly 50% are singletons. The ends were cut back, 6 bases at V and 9 bases at J, with 9 bases in the middle. CDR3 length: 11 residues. In germline, CDR1 is SNHLY, CDR2 FYNNEI. This clonotype was obtained from an adult woman with stable Graves' hyperthyroidism. The sequenced sample was peripheral blood. The chain employs TRBV2 and TRBJ2-1; D gene uncertain. The CDR3 region is CASSLQSEQFF. For the CDR3, the DNA is TGTGCCAGCAGCCTACAATCTGAGCAGTTCTTC.